This T cell receptor (beta chain) was observed in a study of cytomegalovirus exposure and HLA in healthy donors. Study-level points and caveats: Looking again later, the authors saw that most CMV-associated TCR beta chains seemed HLA-restricted.

CDR1 LNHDA and CDR2 SQIVND come from the germline V gene (reference sequence). There are 17 residues in the CDR3. The ends were cut back, 0 bases at V and 3 bases at J, with 15 bases in the middle. This PCR relied on a set of 60 Vbeta primers and 13 Jbeta primers. Libraries were prepared by immunoSEQ multiplex PCR; TCRdb keeps only in-frame clonotypes and omits some of them. The sample totals 70,000 or so clones. As concerns this clone: What it binds is unknown.

Sequenced input: PBMCs. This sequence originates from a man in his forties in good health and CMV-seronegative. The rearrangement uses TRBV19 and TRBJ1-5; tentatively, D is TRBD1 (5 bases). The CDR3 loop reads CASSIDWAREVNQPQHF. In DNA form, the CDR3 reads TGTGCCAGTAGTATAGACTGGGCCAGGGAAGTCAATCAGCCCCAGCATTTT. Full variable domain (remainder filled in from reference TRBV19 and TRBJ1-5): DGGITQSPKYLFRKEGQNVTLSCEQNLNHDAMYWYRQDPGQGLRLIYYSQIVNDFQKGDIAEGYSVSREKKESFPLTVTSAQKNPTAFYLCASSIDWAREVNQPQHFGDGTRLSIL.